Following are 9 T cell receptor beta chains from one sample sequenced in a study of T cells in Graves' hyperthyroidism and ophthalmopathy. Amplified TCR beta CDR3 regions came from RNA transcripts. HTBI primers were used for first-round RT-PCR of the TCR CDR3. One entry per CDR3 protein results from TCRdb running MiXCR on the multiplex PCR reads. The sample includes 490,000 or so distinct CDR3 sequences, about 16% of them seen just once. The sample comprised blood. These receptor sequences come from a woman in her thirties with Graves' ophthalmopathy.

The chain carries TRBV2 and TRBJ2-3; D uncertain. The V gene's germline CDR1 is SNHLY and CDR2 FYNNEI. The CDR3 sequence is 14 residues long. The V and J ends lost 4 bases and 6 bases respectively, with 14 bases between them. DNA of the CDR3: TGTGCCAGCAGTGGGCCCGCCGGGCTGGATACGCAGTATTTT. It is translated as CASSGPAGLDTQYF.

About this clonotype: One end of the junction does not line up with germline, which may come from a read error. The J gene is TRBJ2-7, the V gene TRBV7-2, with TRBD2 as a possible D gene (6 bases). Germline lookup yields CDR1 SGHTA and CDR2 FQGNSA. The CDR3 spans 14 residues. The CDR3 nucleotides read TGTGCCAGCAGCCCCGGGACTCTCCAGAGCGAGCAGCACTTC. Its protein is CASSPGTLQSEQHF.

This clonotype appeared a single time. The chain combines TRBV12-3 or TRBV12-4 with TRBJ2-7, with 9 bases aligning to TRBD1. V was pared by 3 bases and J by 7 bases, with 4 bases of the junction left unmatched. The CDR3 extends over 13 amino acids. The DNA for the CDR3 is TGTGCCAGCAGTTTTCGACAGGGGGGTGAGCAGTACTTC. Encoded protein: CASSFRQGGEQYF.

This clonotype was detected only a few times. A junction boundary mismatches the germline segment, possibly from a read error. The V call is TRBV2, the J call TRBJ2-1, with D tentatively TRBD2 (7 bases). Germline V gene lookup returns CDR1 SNHLY and CDR2 FYNNEI. The CDR3 runs 15 residues. The DNA of the CDR3 is TGTGCCAGCAGTGAAGTCACAGCGGGACAAGGGAAGGGGATCTTC. Translating gives CASSEVTAGQGKGIF.

In this sample, this clonotype turned up a few times. This chain links TRBV27 with TRBJ2-2; D tentatively fits TRBD1 or TRBD2 (6 bases each). The CDR3 spans 16 residues. CDR1 MNHEY and CDR2 SMNVEV come from the germline V gene (reference sequence). V lost 2 bases, J lost 4 bases, and 14 bases lay in between. The CDR3 region is CASSLLGGSGTGELFF. The DNA for the CDR3 is TGTGCCAGCAGTTTACTCGGGGGCAGCGGCACCGGGGAGCTGTTTTTT.

Many counts were recorded for this clonotype. This chain joins TRBV2 and TRBJ2-2; 13 positions match TRBD2. Germline V lookup: CDR1 SNHLY, CDR2 FYNNEI. The V gene end was trimmed by 4 bases and the J gene end by 7 bases; junction bases not matched to a gene: 0. The CDR3 has 14 amino acids. In DNA, the CDR3 is TGTGCCAGCAGTGGACTAGCGGGGGGCGGGGAGCTGTTTTTT. Its protein is CASSGLAGGGELFF.

This clonotype was seen repeatedly, ten times or more. V and J are TRBV30 and TRBJ2-7, with a possible D match to TRBD2 (5 bases). Between the trimmed V and J ends, which lost 7 bases and 6 bases, there was a span of 10 bases. The germline V gene has CDR1 GTSNPN and CDR2 SVGIG (reference sequence). The CDR3 is 10 amino acids. DNA for the CDR3: TGTGCCTACAAACTAGTCGAGCAGTACTTC. Its protein product is CAYKLVEQYF.

There are many counts of this clonotype. This chain links TRBV3-1 with TRBJ1-4, with 8 positions matching TRBD1. The CDR3 totals 14 residues. CDR1 and CDR2 from the germline V gene are LGHDT and YNNKEL (reference sequence). Trimming removed 4 bases from V and 4 bases from J; junction bases left unmatched: 2. In DNA, the CDR3 is TGTGCCAGCAGCCGACAGGGGATTAATGAAAAACTGTTTTTT. Amino acids: CASSRQGINEKLFF.

J is TRBJ1-5 and V is TRBV20-1, with no clear D. The length of the CDR3 is 13 residues. V was trimmed by 1 base and J by 3 bases, leaving 7 bases between them. Germline V gene lookup returns CDR1 DFQATT and CDR2 SNEGSKA (reference sequence). This CDR3 reads CSARGAANQPQHF. The CDR3 DNA reads as TGCAGTGCTAGAGGGGCGGCCAATCAGCCCCAGCATTTT.